This entry features one T cell receptor beta chain sequence. Its matching antigen is unknown. Primers for the PCR totalled 60 Vbeta and 13 Jbeta. Some clones are missing from TCRdb's copy, which holds only in-frame ones; the method was immunoSEQ multiplex PCR. The sample carries just over 85,000 clones, approximately 80% recorded once. The data originate from a study of cytomegalovirus exposure and HLA in healthy donors. The germline V gene encodes CDR1 ENHRY and CDR2 SYGVKD. V lost 6 bases and J lost 5, with 10 bases in between. This CDR3 comprises 12 residues. Whole-study results and caveats: A reported reduction in N-insertions relative to the approximately 690-donor mean was seen in an Asian-associated ancestry cluster in a later analysis. Reportedly, cytomegalovirus status was diagnosed with high sensitivity and specificity. Most TCR sequences showed up rarely, but some public TCRs showed up in many donors.

Sample: PBMCs. J is TRBJ1-2 and V is TRBV10-3, with a tentative D call TRBD1 (6 bases). The TCR originated in a middle-aged man in good health and CMV-seronegative. In DNA form, the CDR3 reads TGTGCCATCAGGACAGGAGAATATGGCTACACCTTC. It specifies CAIRTGEYGYTF.